Below are 3 T cell receptor beta chains sequenced from a single sample in a study of monozygotic twins with inflammatory bowel disease. TCRdb re-called the 5' RACE reads and shows each CDR3 protein once, DNA omitted. There are under 150,000 distinct CDR3 sequences in the sample, with 2% to 3% held by the top ten. Material: blood. Receptor source: a human donor with ulcerative colitis or Crohn's disease, or a healthy co-twin of an affected twin (not recorded which).

J is TRBJ2-1 and V is TRBV7-2; TCRdb lists TRBD2, though no DNA is available to test this call. Germline loops: CDR1 SGHTA, CDR2 FQGNSA. The CDR3 runs to 18 residues. The CDR3 sequence: CASSLAPRGAGAYNEQFF.

V gene TRBV6-1 combines with J gene TRBJ2-7; TCRdb's D call, TRBD1, is unchecked because there is no DNA. The length of the CDR3 is 13 residues. CDR1 and CDR2 from the germline V gene are MNHNS and SASEGT. The CDR3 sequence: CASKRDRDYEQYF.

The chain uses TRBV5-1 and TRBJ1-2; TCRdb's assignment of TRBD1 cannot be checked, as there is no DNA. This CDR3 is 13 amino acids long. CDR1 and CDR2 from the germline V gene are SGHRS and YFSETQ. The CDR3: CASSFEQGFGYTF.